Here is one T cell receptor beta chain with its context. Its matching antigen is unknown. This record belongs to a study of blood T cells in healthy people across ages. Primed by a sample-barcoded 5' primer and a J-beta primer mix, a second PCR proceeded for 7 to 11 cycles. TCRdb re-derived calls from the 5' RACE reads in MiXCR, one entry per CDR3 protein. The table records about 840,000 distinct CDR3 sequences, 25% to 30% of them present only once. The V and J ends lost 6 bases and 9 bases respectively, with 11 bases between them. CDR3 length equals 12 residues. Study-level findings and limits: Whereas aged donors had fewer naive CD4+ cells, long-lived donors had more of them and higher diversity. Unknown CMV status may confound age-related changes in expanded clones.

This same sample was also part of a study on T cells of mothers and their children.

This chain connects TRBV12-3 or TRBV12-4 to TRBJ2-2; D is ambiguous. This TCR came from a woman in her thirties or forties in good health. The specimen sequenced was blood. The CDR3 sequence: CASSQDPRELFF. Here the CDR3 DNA reads TGTGCCAGCAGCCAGGACCCACGGGAGCTGTTTTTT.